A selection of T cell receptor beta chains follows, all from one sample in a study of T-cell memory formation after mild COVID-19. TCRdb re-analysed the 5' RACE reads in MiXCR, keeping a single row per CDR3 protein. There are about 560,000 distinct CDR3 sequences in the sample; around 16% occur only once, and roughly 8% lies in the top ten. Sequenced: PBMCs or a T cell subset sorted from them (not recorded which). These TCRs come from an adult woman who had mild COVID-19 (a few samples of this study predate the infection). Cell type and time point are not known. Each CDR3 is given with its conserved first and last residue. A D gene is named only where the DNA matches it firmly. Clone size appears in some rows only: once, few, many, or a class for an expanded clone.

J: TRBJ2-3
length: 15
size: NA
D: TRBD2
V: TRBV6-4
CDR3: CASSEQAGETDTQYF
DNA: TGTGCCAGCAGTGAACAAGCGGGAGAAACAGATACGCAGTATTTT

J: TRBJ2-7
length: 13
size: few
D: TRBD1
V: TRBV29-1
CDR3: CSVTGTATYEQYF
DNA: TGCAGCGTCACCGGGACAGCAACCTACGAGCAGTACTTC

J: TRBJ2-1
length: 15
size: NA
D: NA
V: TRBV15
CDR3: CATSRDRGPYNEQFF
DNA: TGTGCCACCAGCAGAGACAGGGGACCCTACAATGAGCAGTTCTTC

J: TRBJ2-7
length: 9
size: few
D: TRBD1
V: TRBV29-1
CDR3: CSAGTVEYF
DNA: TGCAGCGCCGGGACAGTTGAGTACTTC

J: TRBJ2-5
length: 14
size: NA
D: NA
V: TRBV4-2
CDR3: CASSQAGSHETQYF
DNA: TGTGCCAGCAGCCAAGCCGGGAGCCATGAGACCCAGTACTTC

J: TRBJ2-2
length: 17
size: few
D: TRBD2
V: TRBV7-3
CDR3: CASSPSGGLPTTGELFF
DNA: TGTGCCAGCAGCCCTAGCGGGGGGTTGCCGACGACCGGGGAGCTGTTTTTT

J: TRBJ2-1
length: 14
size: NA
D: TRBD1
V: TRBV6-5
CDR3: CASSPGTGINEQFF
DNA: TGTGCCAGCAGCCCCGGGACAGGCATCAATGAGCAGTTCTTC

J: TRBJ2-7
length: 12
size: NA
D: NA
V: TRBV5-1
CDR3: CASSTDFFEQYF
DNA: TGCGCCAGCAGCACGGACTTCTTCGAGCAGTACTTC

J: TRBJ2-2
length: 16
size: NA
D: NA
V: TRBV2
CDR3: CASSVGRTQQLGELFF
DNA: TGTGCCAGCAGTGTGGGCCGGACCCAACAGTTGGGGGAGCTGTTTTTT

J: TRBJ2-1
length: 16
size: few
D: NA
V: TRBV6-2/TRBV6-3
CDR3: CASTPSPLGTYNEQFF
DNA: TGTGCCAGCACCCCTTCCCCTCTGGGTACCTACAATGAGCAGTTCTTC

J: TRBJ2-1
length: 15
size: few
D: TRBD2
V: TRBV7-3
CDR3: CASSLTPSGGNEQFF
DNA: TGTGCCAGCAGCTTAACCCCTAGCGGGGGGAATGAGCAGTTCTTC

J: TRBJ2-1
length: 15
size: NA
D: TRBD2
V: TRBV7-9
CDR3: CASSGSGGPRNEQFF
DNA: TGTGCCAGCAGCGGTAGCGGGGGGCCCCGGAATGAGCAGTTCTTC

J: TRBJ2-7
length: 17
size: few
D: TRBD2
V: TRBV27
CDR3: CASYAGTSGRAPYEQYF
DNA: TGTGCCAGCTACGCCGGGACTAGCGGGAGGGCCCCCTACGAGCAGTACTTC

J: TRBJ1-2
length: 18
size: NA
D: NA
V: TRBV5-4
CDR3: CASSFLWLRQENNYGYTF
DNA: TGTGCCAGCAGCTTCCTTTGGCTGCGACAGGAGAATAACTATGGCTACACCTTC

J: TRBJ2-5
length: 15
size: NA
D: TRBD2
V: TRBV30
CDR3: CAWSKAGGLRETQYF
DNA: TGTGCCTGGAGTAAAGCGGGGGGGCTTCGAGAGACCCAGTACTTC

J: TRBJ2-5
length: 18
size: few
D: TRBD2
V: TRBV7-9
CDR3: CASSLILAGEPVKETQYF
DNA: TGTGCCAGCAGCTTAATCTTGGCGGGGGAACCCGTCAAAGAGACCCAGTACTTC

J: TRBJ2-1
length: 15
size: few
D: NA
V: TRBV11-2
CDR3: CASSLEYGTQNEQFF
DNA: TGTGCCAGCAGCTTAGAATATGGGACTCAAAATGAGCAGTTCTTC

J: TRBJ1-5
length: 15
size: NA
D: NA
V: TRBV7-2
CDR3: CASSFHVNSNQPQHF
DNA: TGTGCCAGCAGCTTTCACGTAAATAGCAATCAGCCCCAGCATTTT

J: TRBJ1-1
length: 16
size: NA
D: NA
V: TRBV30
CDR3: CAWSTPRSGLNTEAFF
DNA: TGTGCCTGGAGTACACCTCGTTCTGGTTTAAACACTGAAGCTTTCTTT

J: TRBJ1-1
length: 15
size: NA
D: NA
V: TRBV7-2
CDR3: CASSPHGSVGTEAFF
DNA: TGTGCCAGCAGCCCACATGGGAGTGTAGGAACTGAAGCTTTCTTT

J: TRBJ1-1
length: 12
size: NA
D: NA
V: TRBV28
CDR3: CASSPWAGLAFF
DNA: TGTGCCAGCAGCCCGTGGGCAGGGTTGGCTTTCTTT

J: TRBJ1-1
length: 12
size: NA
D: NA
V: TRBV19
CDR3: CASSFGTAQAFF
DNA: TGTGCCAGTAGTTTCGGGACGGCCCAAGCTTTCTTT

J: TRBJ2-7
length: 15
size: few
D: TRBD1
V: TRBV13
CDR3: CASRFTGGLTYEQYF
DNA: TGTGCCAGCAGATTTACAGGGGGCCTTACCTACGAGCAGTACTTC

J: TRBJ2-1
length: 15
size: NA
D: TRBD1
V: TRBV24-1
CDR3: CATSDQGQVYNEQFF
DNA: TGTGCCACCAGTGACCAGGGACAGGTTTACAATGAGCAGTTCTTC

J: TRBJ2-7
length: 12
size: few
D: TRBD1
V: TRBV6-1
CDR3: CASEQGAYEQYF
DNA: TGTGCCAGCGAACAGGGGGCCTACGAGCAGTACTTC

J: TRBJ2-1
length: 15
size: few
D: TRBD2
V: TRBV5-6
CDR3: CASSFPRIAGAGEFF
DNA: TGTGCCAGCAGCTTCCCCAGGATAGCGGGAGCTGGGGAGTTCTTC

J: TRBJ2-5
length: 16
size: NA
D: NA
V: TRBV9
CDR3: CASSVEGLGSQETQYF
DNA: TGTGCCAGCAGCGTAGAGGGGTTAGGGTCGCAAGAGACCCAGTACTTC

J: TRBJ1-2
length: 15
size: few
D: TRBD1
V: TRBV4-3
CDR3: CASSQGFGTAYGYTF
DNA: TGCGCCAGCAGCCAAGGTTTCGGGACAGCCTATGGCTACACCTTC

J: TRBJ1-1
length: 15
size: NA
D: TRBD1
V: TRBV7-2
CDR3: CASSPVTGSNTEAFF
DNA: TGTGCCAGCAGCCCGGTGACAGGGTCCAATACTGAAGCTTTCTTT

J: TRBJ2-3
length: 15
size: few
D: TRBD1
V: TRBV4-1
CDR3: CASSQAAAGTGGSNF
DNA: TGCGCCAGCAGCCAAGCCGCCGCCGGGACAGGGGGAAGTAATTTT

J: TRBJ2-3
length: 14
size: NA
D: TRBD1
V: TRBV20-1
CDR3: CSANPGQLTDTQYF
DNA: TGCAGTGCTAACCCGGGACAGCTCACAGATACGCAGTATTTT

J: TRBJ2-1
length: 13
size: NA
D: NA
V: TRBV6-5
CDR3: CASTIRGGNEQFF
DNA: TGTGCCAGCACCATAAGGGGTGGGAATGAGCAGTTCTTC

J: TRBJ2-7
length: 14
size: few
D: NA
V: TRBV25-1
CDR3: CASSEWATGYEQYF
DNA: TGTGCCAGCAGTGAATGGGCCACGGGCTACGAGCAGTACTTC

J: TRBJ1-2
length: 15
size: few
D: NA
V: TRBV20-1
CDR3: CSARDHGGAAYGYTF
DNA: TGCAGTGCTAGAGATCATGGGGGCGCAGCCTATGGCTACACCTTC